The clone carrying this TCR beta chain was detected many times. RNA transcripts gave rise to amplified TCR beta CDR3 regions. HTBI primers were the set used in a first-round RT-PCR of the TCR CDR3. TCRdb reprocessed the multiplex PCR reads via MiXCR and lists one record per CDR3 protein. Of roughly 500,000 distinct CDR3 sequences listed, around 46% are singletons. The CDR3 sequence is 16 residues long. Germline-derived CDR1 and CDR2 are SGHRS and YFSETQ. V was clipped by 2 bases and J by 1 base; unmatched bases: 7. The study excluded patients with uncontrolled infection, other autoimmune disease, pregnancy or lactation. This sample was taken from a study of T cells in Graves' hyperthyroidism and ophthalmopathy.

Sequenced input: peripheral blood or thyroid tissue (not recorded which). The sequence came from an adult woman with Graves' disease, either hyperthyroidism or ophthalmopathy (not recorded which). V and J are TRBV5-1 and TRBJ2-5; TRBD1 agrees at 8 bases. CDR3 DNA: TGCGCCAGCAGCTTCGACCGGGACAGGCCCCAAGAGACCCAGTACTTC. The encoded protein is CASSFDRDRPQETQYF.